What follows are 29 T cell receptor beta chains derived from one specimen sequenced in a study of cytomegalovirus exposure and HLA in healthy donors. PCR involved 60 Vbeta and 13 Jbeta primers. Method: immunoSEQ multiplex PCR; TCRdb's copy keeps in-frame clones and lacks some. This sample has approximately 190,000 clones, with just under 70% found just once. The sequencing input was PBMCs. The receptors derive from a man aged 40-55 years in good health and CMV-seropositive.

The rearrangement joins TRBV19 to TRBJ2-1; TRBD2 aligns across 9 bases. The junction had 8 bases not matched to a gene; V was cut back by 4 bases and J by 7 bases. CDR3 length: 15 amino acids. From germline, CDR1 is LNHDA and CDR2 SQIVND (reference sequence). This CDR3 is CASSSPGLAKNEQFF. The CDR3 coding sequence is TGTGCCAGTAGTAGCCCGGGACTAGCTAAAAATGAGCAGTTCTTC.

The V call is TRBV9, the J call TRBJ2-1; D might be TRBD2 (6 bases). Germline CDR1 reads SGDLS; CDR2 reads YYNGEE. Trimming removed 1 base from V and 0 bases from J, with 11 bases in between. The CDR3 loop spans 16 amino acids. CDR3 residues: CASSVMGLSSYNEQFF. In DNA form, the CDR3 reads TGTGCCAGCAGCGTAATGGGACTGAGCTCCTACAATGAGCAGTTCTTC.

This clone turned up a few times. The chain links TRBV4-1 to TRBJ1-3; unclear D gene. The length of the CDR3 is 16 residues. The V gene lost 3 bases and the J gene lost 0 bases, with 12 bases spanning the gap. Germline CDR1 reads MGHRA; CDR2 reads YSYEKL. The CDR3 DNA reads TGCGCCAGCAGCCAGCTTTCCGTGAGCTCTGGAAACACCATATATTTT. Translated, it gives CASSQLSVSSGNTIYF.

The rearrangement joins TRBV19 to TRBJ1-3; D call uncertain. The V end lost 0 bases, the J end lost 0 bases, and 9 bases lay between the germline ends. Germline V gene data show CDR1 as LNHDA and CDR2 as SQIVND (reference sequence). The CDR3 contains 16 residues. The CDR3 bases are TGTGCCAGTAGTATAGATGGCGGTAGCTCTGGAAACACCATATATTTT. Translating it yields CASSIDGGSSGNTIYF.

The gene calls are TRBV7-3 and TRBJ2-3; D not resolved. The V gene's germline CDR1 is SGHTA and CDR2 FQGTGA. V lost 2 bases and J 0 bases, leaving 3 bases between the germline ends. The CDR3 runs 13 residues. This CDR3 is CASSLGSTDTQYF. CDR3 nucleotides: TGTGCCAGCAGCTTAGGCAGCACAGATACGCAGTATTTT. Looking up the rest from reference TRBV7-3 and TRBJ2-3 gives the full variable domain: GAGVSQTPSNKVTEKGKYVELRCDPISGHTALYWYRQSLGQGPEFLIYFQGTGAADDSGLPNDRFFAVRPEGSVSTLKIQRTERGDSAVYLCASSLGSTDTQYFGPGTRLTVL.

In regard to this clone: Within the sample, other DNA sequences also encode this same CDR3. This chain connects TRBV4-1 to TRBJ2-5; 7 nucleotides agree with TRBD1. Germline V gene lookup returns CDR1 MGHRA and CDR2 YSYEKL. This CDR3 has 14 residues. V gave up 4 bases and J gave up 1 base; unmatched junction bases: 3. The CDR3 region is CASSLGTVQETQYF. The CDR3 DNA follows: TGCGCCAGCAGCCTAGGGACAGTCCAAGAGACCCAGTACTTC.

This clone has more than one count but fewer than ten. J is TRBJ1-6 and V is TRBV28, with 9 positions matching TRBD1. The V and J ends lost 6 bases and 8 bases, in that order; junction bases with no gene match: 11. Per the germline V gene, CDR1 is MDHEN and CDR2 is SYDVKM. The CDR3 covers 16 residues. The CDR3 DNA is TGTGCCAGCAGCACCCTCGGACAGGGGAGTTATTCACCCCTCCACTTT. As protein: CASSTLGQGSYSPLHF.

Only a few counts were recorded for this clone. Here the CDR3 reads CASLQGDYGYTF. CDR3 in DNA: TGTGCCAGCCTACAGGGAGACTATGGCTACACCTTC. The chain employs TRBV2 and TRBJ1-2; a possible D gene is TRBD1 (6 bases). Germline assignment: CDR1 SNHLY and CDR2 FYNNEI. V lost 8 bases to trimming and J lost 3 bases, with 10 bases between them. The CDR3 has 12 amino acids.

This sequence joins TRBV27 and TRBJ1-5; 7 nucleotides agree with TRBD1. V dropped 2 bases and J dropped 4; count of bases not matched to a gene: 11. CDR1 MNHEY and CDR2 SMNVEV come from the germline V gene (reference sequence). This CDR3 is built from 17 residues. The CDR3 DNA sequence: TGTGCCAGCAGTTTACGATCGACAGGGATGGGTAATCAGCCCCAGCATTTT. This encodes CASSLRSTGMGNQPQHF.

This chain connects TRBV30 to TRBJ2-2; D remains unclear. Germline-derived CDR1 and CDR2 are GTSNPN and SVGIG (reference sequence). The CDR3 extends over 9 amino acids. Trimming took off 8 bases at V and 7 bases at J, with 5 bases between the two ends. CDR3 sequence reads: CAPSGELFF. CDR3 coding DNA: TGTGCCCCCAGCGGGGAGCTGTTTTTT.

The chain combines TRBV7-8 with TRBJ2-2; TRBD2 agrees at 11 bases. Germline CDR1 is SGHVS and CDR2 is FQNEAQ. V gave up 3 bases and J gave up 4 bases; unmatched junction bases: 13. The CDR3 runs 19 residues. CDR3 in DNA: TGTGCCAGCAGCTTCTCCTATAGCGGGGGGGCCTTTCGCACCGGGGAGCTGTTTTTT. Translated, it gives CASSFSYSGGAFRTGELFF.

The V and J genes are TRBV7-8 and TRBJ2-1; D gene uncertain. Trimming removed 5 bases from V and 7 bases from J, with 15 bases in between. The germline V gene has CDR1 SGHVS and CDR2 FQNEAQ. CDR3 length: 14 residues. Here the CDR3 reads CASSPGVVRNEQFF. Written as DNA, the CDR3 is TGTGCCAGCAGCCCCGGAGTAGTAAGAAATGAGCAGTTCTTC.

The chain couples TRBV28 to TRBJ2-7; tentatively, D is TRBD1 (6 bases). Per germline, CDR1 MDHEN and CDR2 SYDVKM. Trimming shortened V by 6 bases and J by 3 bases, and 9 bases separated the two germline ends. This CDR3 is 12 amino acids long. In DNA form, the CDR3 reads TGTGCCAGCAGCCTAGGGGGCTACGAGCAGTACTTC. Encoded protein: CASSLGGYEQYF.

This clone was observed a handful of times. The genes are TRBV9 and TRBJ1-1; D gene ambiguous. Germline V CDR1 and CDR2: SGDLS, YYNGEE. This CDR3 is 10 amino acids long. The V end lost 4 bases, the J end lost 11 bases, and 9 bases lay between the germline ends. As DNA, the CDR3 is TGTGCCAGCAGCCCGGGGAGGGCTTTCTTT. Amino acid sequence: CASSPGRAFF.

The genes are TRBV5-1 and TRBJ1-5; D not resolved. Between the trimmed V and J ends, which lost 0 bases and 3 bases, there was a span of 7 bases. Germline CDR1 SGHRS, CDR2 YFSETQ. This CDR3 is 14 amino acids long. The CDR3 DNA sequence: TGCGCCAGCAGCTTGGGACTTAACAATCAGCCCCAGCATTTT. Its translation is CASSLGLNNQPQHF.

The chain has TRBV23-1 and TRBJ1-6; D might be TRBD1 (5 bases). TRBV23-1 is noted as an ORF with a role that remains uncertain. CDR3 length equals 16 residues. V shed 7 bases and J shed 7 bases, with 20 bases lying between them. CDR3 in DNA: TGCGCCAGCAATCACAGGCCCCAGACCCTCAATTCACCCCTCCACTTT. Translated: CASNHRPQTLNSPLHF.

This clone came up a few times. V gene TRBV9 combines with J gene TRBJ1-3, with a tentative D call TRBD1 (6 bases). Germline lookup yields CDR1 SGDLS and CDR2 YYNGEE. V was pared by 4 bases and J by 4 bases, with 12 bases between. This CDR3 has 14 residues. The CDR3 protein is CASSSGTPGNTIYF. The DNA for the CDR3 is TGTGCCAGCAGCTCCGGGACACCCGGAAACACCATATATTTT.

The chain links TRBV7-2 to TRBJ1-1, with 10 bases matching TRBD1. The CDR3 has 16 amino acids. With V trimmed by 3 bases and J by 11 bases, 15 bases remained unmatched. Germline assignment: CDR1 SGHTA and CDR2 FQGNSA. The CDR3 sequence: CASSFDRDRGRLMAFF. CDR3 nucleotides: TGTGCCAGCAGCTTCGACCGGGACAGGGGCCGCTTGATGGCTTTCTTT.

CDR3 residues: CASSLGDRKNTEAFF. CDR3 DNA: TGTGCCAGCAGCTTGGGGGACAGAAAAAACACTGAAGCTTTCTTT. The gene calls are TRBV7-2 and TRBJ1-1; 7 positions agree with TRBD1. The CDR3 spans 15 residues. Germline trimming cut 3 bases from V and 2 bases from J; bases unmatched to any gene: 6. Germline V gene data show CDR1 as SGHTA and CDR2 as FQGNSA.

This clone was counted only a few times. One end of the junction fails to match germline, which may point to a read error. The chain combines TRBV7-9 with TRBJ1-1; 8 nucleotides align to TRBD1. CDR1 is SEHNR, CDR2 FQNEAQ, per germline (reference sequence). The CDR3 consists of 17 residues. As DNA, the CDR3 is TGTTCCAGCATAAAACCCCGGCAGGGGGCCGTGAACACTGAAGCTTTCTTT. Its protein is CSSIKPRQGAVNTEAFF.

This clone was seen a single time. The chain recombines TRBV5-4 with TRBJ2-5; possibly TRBD1 for D (6 bases). V was pared by 3 bases and J by 5 bases, with 14 bases between. The CDR3 length is 14 residues. In germline, CDR1 is SGHNT, CDR2 YYREEE (reference sequence). CDR3 amino acids: CASSSLEGVETQYF. CDR3 in DNA: TGTGCCAGCAGCTCCCTAGAGGGGGTGGAGACCCAGTACTTC.

The chain links TRBV4-1 to TRBJ2-3, with D perhaps TRBD2 (7 bases). This CDR3 has 17 residues. The V end was cut by 1 base, the J end by 5 bases, with 19 bases between. Germline V gives CDR1 MGHRA, CDR2 YSYEKL. Here the CDR3 DNA reads TGCGCCAGCAGCCAAGGGTTGTTAGGGGGGGGGATAGATACGCAGTATTTT. The encoded protein is CASSQGLLGGGIDTQYF.

This clone was seen only once. The V call is TRBV29-1, the J call TRBJ2-2, with a tentative D call TRBD2 (6 bases). Germline V CDR1 and CDR2: SQVTM, ANQGSEA. The length of the CDR3 is 11 residues. The CDR3 region is CSLGRGGELFF. CDR3 DNA: TGCAGTTTGGGGCGGGGCGGGGAGCTGTTTTTT.

In its sample, this clone was seen once. V is TRBV19 and J is TRBJ2-3; 9 bases fit TRBD2. The CDR3 loop spans 17 amino acids. Germline V gene sequence: CDR1 LNHDA, CDR2 SQIVND (reference sequence). V lost 3 bases, J lost 4 bases, and 11 bases stayed unmatched. The CDR3 DNA reads as TGTGCCAGTAGTATTGGTGTAGCGGGGGCCCCCGCAGATACGCAGTATTTT. Protein: CASSIGVAGAPADTQYF.

This clone occurred a few times. V gene TRBV27 combines with J gene TRBJ1-1; D unresolved. CDR3 size: 13 residues. Per germline, CDR1 MNHEY and CDR2 SMNVEV (reference sequence). V was clipped by 10 bases and J by 0 bases, with 12 bases between them. The CDR3: CATMRLVNTEAFF. The CDR3 region has the DNA TGTGCCACCATGAGGTTGGTGAACACTGAAGCTTTCTTT.

This sequence joins TRBV11-1 and TRBJ2-3, with D perhaps TRBD1 (7 bases). V was shortened by 3 bases and J by 4 bases, with 11 bases between the two germline ends. The length of the CDR3 is 14 residues. Germline V CDR1 and CDR2: SGHAT, FQDESV (reference sequence). Here the CDR3 reads CASSFDREADTQYF. The CDR3, as DNA: TGTGCCAGCAGCTTCGACAGGGAGGCAGATACGCAGTATTTT.

The rearrangement links TRBV15 to TRBJ1-2; a weak D match, TRBD1 (6 bases). The CDR3 length is 14 residues. Germline CDR1 and CDR2: LNHNV and YYDKDF (reference sequence). Trimming removed 7 bases from V and 8 bases from J, with 20 bases in between. In DNA, the CDR3 is TGTGCCACCACCCCGCAGAAAACAGGGAACGGCTACACCTTC. It yields the protein CATTPQKTGNGYTF.

The V gene is TRBV5-6, the J gene TRBJ2-7; TRBD1 matches 7 bases. The germline V gene encodes CDR1 SGHDT and CDR2 YYEEEE. Trimming removed 4 bases from V and 5 bases from J; junction bases left unmatched: 6. The CDR3 extends over 13 amino acids. Here the CDR3 reads CASSRTGVHEQYF. CDR3 sequence (DNA): TGTGCCAGCAGCCGGACAGGAGTCCACGAGCAGTACTTC.

The V gene is TRBV18, the J gene TRBJ1-4; 10 bases line up with TRBD1. Trimming took 3 bases from V and 6 from J; bases not matched to a gene: 7. Germline CDR1 is KGHSH and CDR2 is LQKENI. The CDR3 extends over 16 amino acids. CDR3 bases: TGTGCCAGCTCACCTCGACAGGGGGCGGTGGATGAAAAACTGTTTTTT. Protein sequence: CASSPRQGAVDEKLFF. The complete variable domain, with remaining parts taken from reference TRBV18 and TRBJ1-4, reads NAGVMQNPRHLVRRRGQEARLRCSPMKGHSHVYWYRQLPEEGLKFMVYLQKENIIDESGMPKERFSAEFPKEGPSILRIQQVVRGDSAAYFCASSPRQGAVDEKLFFGSGTQLSVL.